The next 16 T cell receptor beta chains were all read from a single sample in a study of blood T cell repertoires in COVID-19. The protocol was immunoSEQ multiplex PCR, while the TCRdb copy is restricted to in-frame clones and leaves out a portion. The repertoire holds under 250,000 clones, 84% seen once, with more than 1.5% in the top ten. Sequenced: peripheral blood. Receptor source: a woman between 40 and 50 years old who had recovered from COVID-19.

The chain recombines TRBV7-9 with TRBJ2-5; TRBD1 might be the D (7 bases). The ends were cut back, 5 bases at V and 5 bases at J, with 15 bases in the middle. The CDR3 runs to 14 residues. CDR1 and CDR2 (germline): SEHNR, FQNEAQ (reference sequence). CDR3 nucleotides: TGTGCCAGCAGCCGCCCTCCAGGGGGGGAGACCCAGTACTTC. Protein product: CASSRPPGGETQYF.

The genes are TRBV5-1 and TRBJ1-6; 10 positions agree with TRBD1. With 3 bases clipped from V and 12 bases from J, the junction kept 9 bases outside the gene matches. The CDR3 totals 15 residues. Germline V gene sequence: CDR1 SGHRS, CDR2 YFSETQ. In DNA, the CDR3 is TGCGCCAGCAGCTCCCGTCCCGGGACAGGGGAACCCCTCCACTTT. Its protein is CASSSRPGTGEPLHF.

The chain carries TRBV11-2 and TRBJ2-7, with a tentative D call TRBD1 (6 bases). CDR1 and CDR2 (germline): SGHAT, FQNNGV. V lost 4 bases to trimming and J lost 2 bases, with 9 bases between them. The CDR3 spans 13 residues. This CDR3 is CASSSRDTYEQYF. The CDR3 region has the DNA TGTGCCAGCAGCTCCCGGGACACCTACGAGCAGTACTTC.

This rearrangement joins TRBV4-1 to TRBJ2-1; TRBD2 aligns across 10 bases. The germline gives CDR1 MGHRA, CDR2 YSYEKL. The CDR3 length is 15 residues. With 8 bases clipped from V and 5 bases from J, the junction kept 9 bases outside the gene matches. The CDR3 nucleotides read TGCGCCAGCGCTACCGGGACTAGCGACGACAATGAGCAGTTCTTC. Translated, it gives CASATGTSDDNEQFF.

This sequence joins TRBV23-1 and TRBJ2-5, with 7 bases that match TRBD2. TRBV23-1 is identified as an open reading frame with a role that is uncertain. The trim removed 4 bases at V and 7 bases at J, leaving 18 bases unmatched. The CDR3 is made up of 17 amino acids. The CDR3 reads CASSLGGIQRPVGTQYF. The CDR3 DNA reads TGCGCCAGCAGTCTGGGGGGGATCCAAAGGCCTGTGGGGACCCAGTACTTC.

The rearrangement joins TRBV3-1 (or the pseudogene TRBV3-2) to TRBJ1-1, with D unresolved. The CDR3 length is 15 residues. Germline values: CDR1 LGHDT, CDR2 YNNKEL (reference sequence). Trimming took off 1 base at V and 4 bases at J, with 13 bases between the two ends. The CDR3 DNA reads TGTGCCAGCAGCCAAGTACGGGAGCGCGGCACTGAAGCTTTCTTT. The encoded protein is CASSQVRERGTEAFF.

The gene calls are TRBV7-9 and TRBJ2-5; maybe TRBD2 (6 bases). Germline loops: CDR1 SEHNR, CDR2 FQNEAQ (reference sequence). Trimming pared 5 bases from V and 4 bases from J, leaving 8 bases between. The CDR3 length is 12 residues. CDR3 sequence reads: CASSDGGETQYF. The CDR3 DNA is TGTGCCAGCAGCGACGGGGGAGAGACCCAGTACTTC. The full variable domain, completed using reference TRBV7-9 and TRBJ2-5, is DTGVSQNPRHKITKRGQNVTFRCDPISEHNRLYWYRQTLGQGPEFLTYFQNEAQLEKSRLLSDRFSAERPKGSFSTLEIQRTEQGDSAMYLCASSDGGETQYFGPGTRLLVL.

This clone was picked up one time. V and J are TRBV3-1 (or the pseudogene TRBV3-2) and TRBJ2-7, with 8 bases lining up with TRBD2. There are 14 residues in the CDR3. J gave up 6 bases and V 3 bases, and 7 bases lay outside the gene matches. In germline, CDR1 is LGHDT, CDR2 YNNKEL (reference sequence). The CDR3 region is CASSQSAGGGEQYF. In DNA form, the CDR3 reads TGTGCCAGCAGCCAGTCGGCGGGGGGCGGCGAGCAGTACTTC.

The chain couples TRBV5-1 to TRBJ1-2, with TRBD1 matching 10 bases. The ends lost 3 bases at V and 6 bases at J; junction bases unmatched: 8. The CDR3 runs to 15 residues. Germline V gene data show CDR1 as SGHRS and CDR2 as YFSETQ. The CDR3 spells CASSWTGGGLDGYTF. The CDR3 nucleotides read TGCGCCAGCAGCTGGACAGGGGGTGGTCTGGATGGCTACACCTTC.

The V gene is TRBV2, the J gene TRBJ2-1, with 9 bases matching TRBD2. The CDR3 has 16 amino acids. Unmatched junction bases numbered 4, after V lost 0 bases and J lost 4 bases. Germline CDR1 SNHLY, CDR2 FYNNEI. CDR3 in DNA: TGTGCCAGCAGTGAAGCGGGGCTAGCGGGGTACAATGAGCAGTTCTTC. It yields the protein CASSEAGLAGYNEQFF.

The CDR3 is CASSPRLVAGNEQFF. The CDR3 nucleotides are TGCGCCAGCAGCCCTAGACTAGTTGCGGGCAATGAGCAGTTCTTC. The chain employs TRBV5-1 and TRBJ2-1; D might be TRBD2 (6 bases). The CDR3 covers 15 residues. The germline V and J ends were trimmed by 4 bases and 6 bases, with 17 bases remaining between them. Germline V gene sequence: CDR1 SGHRS, CDR2 YFSETQ.

The J gene is TRBJ1-1, the V gene TRBV6-5; the D is unclear. CDR3 length: 13 amino acids. The ends were cut back, 6 bases at V and 5 bases at J, with 13 bases in the middle. Germline V gene sequence: CDR1 MNHEY, CDR2 SVGAGI. CDR3 sequence (DNA): TGTGCCAGCAGCCCCCTTAGGGAGACTGAAGCTTTCTTT. This encodes CASSPLRETEAFF.

J is TRBJ2-1 and V is TRBV7-8, with D perhaps TRBD1 (6 bases). This CDR3 has 15 residues. V lost 4 bases and J 5 bases, leaving 15 bases between the germline ends. Per germline, CDR1 SGHVS and CDR2 FQNEAQ. CDR3 in amino acids: CASSSSSQGHNEQFF. CDR3 nucleotides: TGTGCCAGCAGCTCCTCGTCACAGGGCCACAATGAGCAGTTCTTC.

J is TRBJ2-1 and V is TRBV7-6; D possibly corresponds to TRBD1 (5 bases). Germline V gene lookup returns CDR1 SGHVS and CDR2 FNYEAQ. The CDR3 sequence is 16 residues long. V lost 0 bases to trimming and J lost 3 bases, with 12 bases between them. CDR3 protein: CASSLAGGQIYNEQFF. CDR3 nucleotide sequence: TGTGCCAGCAGCTTAGCGGGTGGACAAATCTACAATGAGCAGTTCTTC.

The chain couples TRBV7-9 to TRBJ2-2, with no clear D. From germline, CDR1 is SEHNR and CDR2 FQNEAQ (reference sequence). V lost 0 bases to trimming and J lost 3 bases, with 8 bases between them. The CDR3 is made up of 15 amino acids. CDR3 DNA: TGTGCCAGCAGCTTAGCCATCTCGGACACCGGGGAGCTGTTTTTT. This codes for CASSLAISDTGELFF.

The chain links TRBV2 to TRBJ1-5; no reliable D call. The CDR3 contains 13 residues. The germline V and J ends were trimmed by 4 bases and 7 bases, with 11 bases remaining between them. Germline CDR1 reads SNHLY; CDR2 reads FYNNEI. The CDR3 DNA follows: TGTGCCAGCAGTGGATACGGCGGCCAGCCCCAGCATTTT. Amino acid sequence: CASSGYGGQPQHF.